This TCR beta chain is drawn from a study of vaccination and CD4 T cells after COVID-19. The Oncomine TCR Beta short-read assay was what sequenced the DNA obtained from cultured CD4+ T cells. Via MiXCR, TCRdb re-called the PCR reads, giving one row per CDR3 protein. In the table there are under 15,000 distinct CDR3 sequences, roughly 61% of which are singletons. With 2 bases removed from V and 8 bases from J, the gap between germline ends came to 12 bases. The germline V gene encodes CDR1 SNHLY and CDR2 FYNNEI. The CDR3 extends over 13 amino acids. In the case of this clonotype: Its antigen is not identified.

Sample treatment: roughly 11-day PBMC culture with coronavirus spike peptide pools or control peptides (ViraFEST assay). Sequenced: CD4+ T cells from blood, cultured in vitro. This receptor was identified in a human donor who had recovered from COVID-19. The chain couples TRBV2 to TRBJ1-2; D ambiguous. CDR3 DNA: TGTGCCAGCAGTGAACTACGTGTGACCGGCTACACCTTC. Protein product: CASSELRVTGYTF.